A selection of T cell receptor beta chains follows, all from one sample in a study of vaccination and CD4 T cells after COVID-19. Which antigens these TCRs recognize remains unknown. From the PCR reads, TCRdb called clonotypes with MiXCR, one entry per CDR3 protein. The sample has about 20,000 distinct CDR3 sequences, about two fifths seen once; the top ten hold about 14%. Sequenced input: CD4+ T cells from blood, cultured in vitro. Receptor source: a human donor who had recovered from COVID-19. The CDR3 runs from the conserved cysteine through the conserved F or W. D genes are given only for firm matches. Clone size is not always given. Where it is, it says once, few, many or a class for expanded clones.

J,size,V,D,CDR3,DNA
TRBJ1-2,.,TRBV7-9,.,CAPNRLTF,TGTGCCCCAAACCGCTTAACCTTC
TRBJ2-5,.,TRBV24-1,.,CATSDPGPLRETQYF,TGTGCCACCAGTGATCCGGGGCCGTTGAGGGAGACCCAGTACTTC
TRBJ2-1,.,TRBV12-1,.,CASSPVFSGWDNEQFF,TGTGCCAGCAGCCCCGTGTTTAGCGGGTGGGACAATGAGCAGTTCTTC
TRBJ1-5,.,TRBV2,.,CASSDVDRGNQPQHF,TGTGCCAGCAGTGACGTGGACAGAGGCAATCAGCCCCAGCATTTT
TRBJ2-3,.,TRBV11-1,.,CASNPGATDTQYF,TGTGCCAGCAACCCGGGTGCCACAGATACGCAGTATTTT
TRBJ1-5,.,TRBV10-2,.,CASSDPDQPQHF,TGCGCCAGCAGTGACCCAGATCAGCCCCAGCATTTT
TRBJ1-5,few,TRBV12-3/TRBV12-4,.,CASSLGGSQPQHF,TGTGCCAGCAGTTTAGGTGGGAGTCAGCCCCAGCATTTT
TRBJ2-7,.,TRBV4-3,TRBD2,CASSSKRGSSYEQYF,TGCGCCAGCAGTTCAAAGCGGGGTAGCTCCTACGAGCAGTACTTC
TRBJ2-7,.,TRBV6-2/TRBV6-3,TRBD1,CASNTRGQGAVEQYF,TGTGCCAGCAACACCAGGGGACAGGGGGCGGTCGAGCAGTACTTC
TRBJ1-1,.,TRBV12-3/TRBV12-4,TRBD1,CASIWTGAHTEAFF,TGTGCCAGCATTTGGACAGGGGCGCACACTGAAGCTTTCTTT
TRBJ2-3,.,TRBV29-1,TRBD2,CSVGLAGGQDTQYF,TGCAGCGTGGGACTAGCGGGAGGGCAAGATACGCAGTATTTT
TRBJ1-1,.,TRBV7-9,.,CASSLRVDGNTEAFF,TGTGCCAGCAGCTTACGTGTCGATGGGAACACTGAAGCTTTCTTT
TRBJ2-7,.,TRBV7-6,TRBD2,CASSPRREGGEQYF,TGTGCCAGCAGCCCCCGGCGGGAGGGAGGCGAGCAGTACTTC
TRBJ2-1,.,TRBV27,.,CASSLQGAGYNEQFF,TGTGCCAGCAGTCTACAGGGAGCGGGATACAATGAGCAGTTCTTC
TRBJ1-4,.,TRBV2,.,CASSGEQGWEKLFF,TGTGCCAGCAGTGGTGAACAGGGTTGGGAAAAACTGTTTTTT
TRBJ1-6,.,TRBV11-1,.,CASSPRGSYNSPLHF,TGTGCCAGCAGCCCACGCGGCTCTTATAATTCACCCCTCCACTTT
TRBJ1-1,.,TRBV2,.,CASSRESSGTEAFF,TGTGCCAGCAGCAGGGAGTCGTCTGGCACTGAAGCTTTCTTT
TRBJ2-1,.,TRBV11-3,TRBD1,CASSSRGRAYNEQFF,TGTGCCAGCAGCAGCAGGGGGCGCGCCTACAATGAGCAGTTCTTC
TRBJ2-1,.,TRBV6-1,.,CASSEWQGSSYNEQFF,TGTGCCAGCAGTGAATGGCAGGGAAGCTCCTACAATGAGCAGTTCTTC
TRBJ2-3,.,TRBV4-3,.,CASSQAWQTSTDTQYF,TGCGCCAGCAGCCAAGCTTGGCAGACTAGCACAGATACGCAGTATTTT
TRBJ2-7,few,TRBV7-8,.,CASSPDRRASIEQYF,TGTGCCAGCAGCCCAGACAGGAGGGCCTCGATCGAGCAGTACTTC
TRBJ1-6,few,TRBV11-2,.,CASSLDRINSPLHF,TGTGCCAGCAGCTTAGACAGGATTAATTCACCCCTCCACTTT
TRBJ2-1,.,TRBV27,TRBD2,CASSRPGLAGLNEQFF,TGTGCCAGCAGCCGCCCTGGGCTAGCGGGATTAAATGAGCAGTTCTTC
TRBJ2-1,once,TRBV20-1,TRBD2,CSARDLSGGSPGTYNEQFF,TGCAGTGCTAGAGATCTTTCCGGGGGGAGCCCAGGGACCTACAATGAGCAGTTCTTC
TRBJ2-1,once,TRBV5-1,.,CASSPGDKQFF,TGCGCCAGCAGCCCGGGGGACAAGCAGTTCTTC
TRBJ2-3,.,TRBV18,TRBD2,CASSPGSGRTDTQYF,TGTGCCAGCTCACCGGGTAGCGGGAGAACAGATACGCAGTATTTT
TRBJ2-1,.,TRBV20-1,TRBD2,CSARNPGLAGASTNYNEQFF,TGCAGTGCTAGGAATCCGGGACTAGCGGGGGCGTCGACCAACTACAATGAGCAGTTCTTC
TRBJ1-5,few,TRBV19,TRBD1,CASSSGTGIRSNQPQHF,TGTGCCAGTAGTAGTGGGACAGGGATTAGGAGCAATCAGCCCCAGCATTTT
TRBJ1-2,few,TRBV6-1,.,CASRAPWYYGYTF,TGTGCCAGCAGAGCCCCTTGGTACTATGGCTACACCTTC
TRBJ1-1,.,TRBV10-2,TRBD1,CASSNTGVRVTEAFF,TGCGCCAGCAGTAATACAGGGGTGAGGGTCACTGAAGCTTTCTTT
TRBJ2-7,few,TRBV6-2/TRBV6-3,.,CASSYSSRGLYEQYF,TGTGCCAGCAGTTACTCCTCACGGGGCCTCTACGAGCAGTACTTC
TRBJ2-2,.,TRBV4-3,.,CASSQVGGHGTGELFF,TGCGCCAGCAGCCAAGTCGGGGGGCATGGCACCGGGGAGCTGTTTTTT
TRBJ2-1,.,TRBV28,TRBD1,CASRVQGAGYNEQFF,TGTGCCAGCAGGGTACAGGGGGCGGGCTACAATGAGCAGTTCTTC
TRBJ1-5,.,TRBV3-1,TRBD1,CASSQEQGNQPQHF,TGTGCCAGCAGCCAAGAACAGGGGAATCAGCCCCAGCATTTT
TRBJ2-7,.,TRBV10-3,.,CAISKTGFGYEQYF,TGTGCCATCAGTAAAACAGGGTTCGGCTACGAGCAGTACTTC
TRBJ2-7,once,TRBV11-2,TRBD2,CASSLEWGGTYEQYF,TGTGCCAGCAGCTTAGAGTGGGGGGGAACCTACGAGCAGTACTTC
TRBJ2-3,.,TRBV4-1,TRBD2,CASSNGLLAGVSTDTQYF,TGCGCCAGCAGCAACGGACTCCTAGCGGGGGTTAGCACAGATACGCAGTATTTT
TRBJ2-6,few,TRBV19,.,CASRDASGANVLTF,TGTGCCAGTCGAGACGCCTCTGGGGCCAACGTCCTGACTTTC
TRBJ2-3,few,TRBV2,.,CAPGREPTGTQYF,TGTGCCCCGGGCCGGGAGCCCACAGGTACGCAGTATTTT
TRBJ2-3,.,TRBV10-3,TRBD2,CAISPGLAGGTDTQYF,TGTGCCATCAGCCCAGGACTAGCGGGGGGCACAGATACGCAGTATTTT
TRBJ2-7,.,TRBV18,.,CASPPYKAYEQYF,TGTGCCAGCCCACCCTACAAGGCCTACGAGCAGTACTTC
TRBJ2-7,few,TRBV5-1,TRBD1,CASRDRHYEQYF,TGCGCCAGCCGGGACAGGCACTACGAGCAGTACTTC